This is a list of T cell receptor beta chains from one sample in a study of blood T cell repertoires in COVID-19. TCRdb's copy holds only in-frame clones and misses some; the assay was immunoSEQ multiplex PCR. The table lists about 24,000 clones, about four fifths of them singletons. The material sequenced was peripheral blood. All receptors derive from a man in his 70s with acute or convalescent COVID-19. CDR3s include the opening cysteine and the closing phenylalanine or tryptophan. Fields, in order: clone size, D gene, J gene, V gene, CDR3 protein, CDR3 DNA. D genes are given only for firm matches. For some rows the clone size is stated as once, few or many, or as a class when expanded; others skip it.

>.|.|TRBJ1-1|TRBV6-5
CASSYSTGNTEAFF
TGTGCCAGCAGTTACTCGACAGGGAACACTGAAGCTTTCTTT
>.|.|TRBJ2-7|TRBV5-1
CASSTTTNSYEQYF
TGCGCCAGCAGCACGACTACCAACTCCTACGAGCAGTACTTC
>.|.|TRBJ1-1|TRBV5-3
CARSSSRYTEAFF
TGTGCCAGAAGCTCATCGCGGTACACTGAAGCTTTCTTT
>.|.|TRBJ2-5|TRBV5-1
CASSFNTGATQYF
TGCGCCAGCAGCTTTAACACTGGAGCAACCCAGTACTTC
>.|TRBD2|TRBJ2-7|TRBV7-8
CASSLAISGIRSYEQYF
TGTGCCAGCAGCTTAGCTATTAGCGGGATTCGCTCCTACGAGCAGTACTTC
>.|.|TRBJ1-2|TRBV7-6
CASSLAQGYGYTF
TGTGCCAGCAGCTTGGCCCAGGGCTATGGCTACACCTTC
>.|TRBD1|TRBJ2-7|TRBV9
CASSAGTATYEQYF
TGTGCCAGCAGCGCCGGGACAGCAACCTACGAGCAGTACTTC
>once|TRBD1|TRBJ1-2|TRBV14
CASSQGGTAYGYTF
TGTGCCAGCAGCCAAGGAGGGACAGCCTATGGCTACACCTTC
>.|TRBD1|TRBJ1-5|TRBV27
CASSLSAGGRNQPQHF
TGTGCCAGCAGTTTGTCGGCAGGGGGTCGCAATCAGCCCCAGCATTTT
>.|TRBD1|TRBJ1-6|TRBV28
CASSFPGTGFNSPLHF
TGTGCCAGCAGTTTTCCCGGGACAGGGTTTAATTCACCCCTCCACTTT
>.|TRBD1|TRBJ1-4|TRBV10-3
CAISESSTGGIEKLFF
TGTGCCATCAGTGAGTCGTCGACAGGGGGTATTGAAAAACTGTTTTTT
>few|.|TRBJ1-5|TRBV4-1
CASSEEWESNQPQHF
TGCGCCAGCAGCGAAGAGTGGGAGAGCAATCAGCCCCAGCATTTT
>.|.|TRBJ2-1|TRBV5-5
CASSLESTYNEQFF
TGTGCCAGCAGCTTGGAGTCTACCTACAATGAGCAGTTCTTC
>.|TRBD1|TRBJ1-2|TRBV30
CAWMWGQGDGYTF
TGTGCCTGGATGTGGGGACAGGGCGATGGCTACACCTTC
>.|TRBD1|TRBJ2-7|TRBV6-5
CASSSTGTGAGEQYF
TGTGCCAGCAGTTCAACTGGGACAGGGGCCGGCGAGCAGTACTTC
>.|.|TRBJ2-1|TRBV6-5
CASSRRGAMGNEQFF
TGTGCCAGCAGCCGCAGGGGGGCGATGGGCAATGAGCAGTTCTTC